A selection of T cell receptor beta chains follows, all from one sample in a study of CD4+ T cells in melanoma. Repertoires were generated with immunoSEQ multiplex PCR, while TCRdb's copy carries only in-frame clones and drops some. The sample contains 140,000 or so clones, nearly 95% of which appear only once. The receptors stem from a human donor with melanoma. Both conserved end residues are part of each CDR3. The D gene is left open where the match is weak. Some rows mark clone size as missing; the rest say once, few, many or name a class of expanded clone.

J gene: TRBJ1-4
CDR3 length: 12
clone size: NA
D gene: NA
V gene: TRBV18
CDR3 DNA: TGTGCCAGCTCACGTGGCAATGAAAAACTGTTTTTT
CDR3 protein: CASSRGNEKLFF

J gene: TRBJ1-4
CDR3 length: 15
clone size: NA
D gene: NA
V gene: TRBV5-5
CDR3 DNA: TGTGCCAGCAGTTCGTATGGGAACCAGGCCGAAAAACTGTTTTTT
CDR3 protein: CASSSYGNQAEKLFF

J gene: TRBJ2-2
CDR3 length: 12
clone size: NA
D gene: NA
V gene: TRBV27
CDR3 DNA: TGTGCCAGCAGCGGGGGGCCCGGGGAGCTGTTTTTT
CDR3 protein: CASSGGPGELFF

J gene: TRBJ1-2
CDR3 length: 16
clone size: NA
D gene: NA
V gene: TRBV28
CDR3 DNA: TGTGCCAGCAGTTTAACGGCGCTTTCGCAGGGCTCTGGCTACACCTTC
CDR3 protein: CASSLTALSQGSGYTF

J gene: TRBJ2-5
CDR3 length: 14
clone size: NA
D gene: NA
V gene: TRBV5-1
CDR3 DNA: TGCGCCAGCAGCTCTGGACATCTGGGGGAGACCCAGTACTTC
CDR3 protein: CASSSGHLGETQYF

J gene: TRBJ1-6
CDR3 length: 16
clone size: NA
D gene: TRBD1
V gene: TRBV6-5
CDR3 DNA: TGTGCCAGCAGTTACTCGACAGGGGGCCCGGGTTCACCCCTCCACTTT
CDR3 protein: CASSYSTGGPGSPLHF

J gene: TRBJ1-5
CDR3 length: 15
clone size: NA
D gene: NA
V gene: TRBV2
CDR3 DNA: TGTGCCACACGTCTACAGTTAGGGGGAGGTCAGCCCCAGCATTTT
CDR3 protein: CATRLQLGGGQPQHF

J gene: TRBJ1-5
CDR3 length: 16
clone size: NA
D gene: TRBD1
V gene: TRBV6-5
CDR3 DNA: TGTGCCAGCAGTTCCGGGACCACAGGGGGGTTTCAGCCCCAGCATTTT
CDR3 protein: CASSSGTTGGFQPQHF

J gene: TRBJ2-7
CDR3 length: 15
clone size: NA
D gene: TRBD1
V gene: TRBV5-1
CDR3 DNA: TGCGCCAGCAGCGCCGGACAGGGGATAGCCTACGAGCAGTACTTC
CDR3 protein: CASSAGQGIAYEQYF

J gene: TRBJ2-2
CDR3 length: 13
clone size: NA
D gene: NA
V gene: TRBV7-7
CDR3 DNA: TGTGCCAGCAGCTTGATAGAGGCGGGGGAGCTGTTTTTT
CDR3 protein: CASSLIEAGELFF

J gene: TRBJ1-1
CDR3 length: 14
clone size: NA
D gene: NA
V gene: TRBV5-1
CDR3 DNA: TGCGCCAGCAGCTTGACAATACCTAACACTGAAGCTTTCTTT
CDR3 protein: CASSLTIPNTEAFF

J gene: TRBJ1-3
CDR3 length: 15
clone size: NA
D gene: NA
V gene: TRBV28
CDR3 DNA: TGTGCCAGCAGTCTTCAGGCCCTCTCTGGAAACACCATATATTTT
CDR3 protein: CASSLQALSGNTIYF

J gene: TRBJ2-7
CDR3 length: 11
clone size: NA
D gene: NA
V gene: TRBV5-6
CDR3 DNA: TGTGCCAGCAGCGTGCAGTCCGAGCAGTACTTC
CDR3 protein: CASSVQSEQYF

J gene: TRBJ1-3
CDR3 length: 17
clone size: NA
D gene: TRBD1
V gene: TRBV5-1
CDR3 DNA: TGCGCCAGCAGCTTGTCGGGACAGACGACTCTTGAAAACACCATATATTTT
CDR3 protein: CASSLSGQTTLENTIYF

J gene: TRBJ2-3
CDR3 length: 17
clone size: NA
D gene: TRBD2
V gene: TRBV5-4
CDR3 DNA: TGTGCCAGCAGCTTGGAACTGGCGGGGGGGCCTTCGGATACGCAGTATTTT
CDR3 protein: CASSLELAGGPSDTQYF

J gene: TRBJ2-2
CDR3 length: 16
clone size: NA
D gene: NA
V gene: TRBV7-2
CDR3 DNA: TGTGCCAGCAGCTCTGGGGGGGCGGGGGTTACCGGGGAGCTGTTTTTT
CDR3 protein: CASSSGGAGVTGELFF

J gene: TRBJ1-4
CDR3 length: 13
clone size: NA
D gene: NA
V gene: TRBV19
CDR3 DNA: TGTGCCAGTAGTCCCGCAACTAATGAAAAACTGTTTTTT
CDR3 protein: CASSPATNEKLFF

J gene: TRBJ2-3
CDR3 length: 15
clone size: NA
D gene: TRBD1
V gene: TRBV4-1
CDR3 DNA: TGCGCCAGTGCGCTCCGGGACAGGGTAGCAGATACGCAGTATTTT
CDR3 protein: CASALRDRVADTQYF

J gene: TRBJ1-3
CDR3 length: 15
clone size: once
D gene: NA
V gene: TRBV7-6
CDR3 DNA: TGTGCCAGCAGCTTGTCGGGTGCCTCTGGAAACACCATATATTTT
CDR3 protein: CASSLSGASGNTIYF

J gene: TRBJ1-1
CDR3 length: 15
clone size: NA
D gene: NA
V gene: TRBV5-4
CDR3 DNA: TGTGCCAGCAGCCTGACAGGCCAAGTGAACACTGAAGCTTTCTTT
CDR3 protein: CASSLTGQVNTEAFF

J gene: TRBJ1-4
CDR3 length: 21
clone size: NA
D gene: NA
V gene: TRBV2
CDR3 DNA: TGTGCCAGCAGTGATTCGGGGACGGCCGTACCTCCGGGTACAACTAATGAAAAACTGTTTTTT
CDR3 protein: CASSDSGTAVPPGTTNEKLFF

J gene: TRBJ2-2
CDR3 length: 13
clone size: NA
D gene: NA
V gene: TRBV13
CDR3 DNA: TGTGCCAGCAGCTTAGTTTCCACCGGGGAGCTGTTTTTT
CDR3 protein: CASSLVSTGELFF

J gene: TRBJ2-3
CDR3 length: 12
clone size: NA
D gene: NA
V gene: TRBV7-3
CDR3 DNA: TGTGCCAGCAGCCCCTCCGGAGATACGCAGTATTTT
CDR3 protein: CASSPSGDTQYF

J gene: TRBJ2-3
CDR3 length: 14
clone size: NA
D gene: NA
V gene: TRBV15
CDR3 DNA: TGTGCCACCAGCAGAGGCACTCCTACAGATACGCAGTATTTT
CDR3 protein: CATSRGTPTDTQYF

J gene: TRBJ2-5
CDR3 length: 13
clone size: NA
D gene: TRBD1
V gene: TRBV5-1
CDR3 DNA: TGCGCCAGCAGCCAGCGGACAGGACAGACCCAGTACTTC
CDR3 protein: CASSQRTGQTQYF

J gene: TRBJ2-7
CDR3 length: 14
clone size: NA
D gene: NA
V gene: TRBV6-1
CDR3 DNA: TGTGCCAGCGGCGGACGGGTGGGGGACTACGAGCAGTACTTC
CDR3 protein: CASGGRVGDYEQYF

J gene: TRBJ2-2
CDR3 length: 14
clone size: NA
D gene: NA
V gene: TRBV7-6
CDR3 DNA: TGTGCCAGCAGGCGTACAGGGTTCACCGGGGAGCTGTTTTTT
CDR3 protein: CASRRTGFTGELFF

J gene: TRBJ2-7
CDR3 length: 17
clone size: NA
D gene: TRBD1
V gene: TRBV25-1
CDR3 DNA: TGTGCCAGCAGTGAATATGGGGGGACAGGGGGAACCTACGAGCAGTACTTC
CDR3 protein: CASSEYGGTGGTYEQYF

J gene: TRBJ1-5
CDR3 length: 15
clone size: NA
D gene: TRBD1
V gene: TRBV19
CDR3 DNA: TGTGCCAGTAAAATGGACAGGGACAGTTACCAGCCCCAGCATTTT
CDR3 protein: CASKMDRDSYQPQHF

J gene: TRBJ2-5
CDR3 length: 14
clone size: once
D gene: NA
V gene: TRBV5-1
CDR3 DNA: TGCGCCAGCAGCTTGTTGGCGGCACAAGAGACCCAGTACTTC
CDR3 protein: CASSLLAAQETQYF

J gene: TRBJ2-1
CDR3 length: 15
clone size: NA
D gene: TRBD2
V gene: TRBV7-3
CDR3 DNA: TGTGCCAGCAGCCAACTAGCGGGGGGATACAATGAGCAGTTCTTC
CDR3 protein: CASSQLAGGYNEQFF

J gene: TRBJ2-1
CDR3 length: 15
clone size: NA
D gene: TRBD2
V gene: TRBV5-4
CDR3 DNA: TGTGCCAGCAGCCCCGGCGGCGGGGGGCCCAATGAGCAGTTCTTC
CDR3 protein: CASSPGGGGPNEQFF

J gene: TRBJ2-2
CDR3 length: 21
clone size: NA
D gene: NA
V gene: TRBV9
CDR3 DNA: TGTGCCAGCAGCCCCCACGTGGGGACCAGTTCATATCCGATCAACACCGGGGAGCTGTTTTTT
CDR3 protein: CASSPHVGTSSYPINTGELFF

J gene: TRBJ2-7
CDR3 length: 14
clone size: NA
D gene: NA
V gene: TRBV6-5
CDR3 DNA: TGTGCCAGCAGTCGGACGGCGAGCTCCTACGAGCAGTACTTC
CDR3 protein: CASSRTASSYEQYF

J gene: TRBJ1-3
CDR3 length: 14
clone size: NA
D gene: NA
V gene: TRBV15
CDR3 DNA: TGTGCCACCAGCAGAGGAGGTTCTGGAAACACCATATATTTT
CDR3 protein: CATSRGGSGNTIYF

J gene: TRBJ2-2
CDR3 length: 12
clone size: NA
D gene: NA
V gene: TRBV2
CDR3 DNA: TGTGCCAGCAGGGGAGTTCCCGGGGAGCTGTTTTTT
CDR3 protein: CASRGVPGELFF

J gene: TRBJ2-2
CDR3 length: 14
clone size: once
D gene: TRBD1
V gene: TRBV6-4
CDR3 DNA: TGTGCCAGCAGTTATTTACAGGGGACCGGGGAGCTGTTTTTT
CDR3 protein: CASSYLQGTGELFF

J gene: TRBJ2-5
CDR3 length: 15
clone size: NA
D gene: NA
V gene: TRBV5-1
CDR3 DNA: TGCGCCAGCAGCTTCAACGGAGGGGGAGAGGAGACCCAGTACTTC
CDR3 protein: CASSFNGGGEETQYF

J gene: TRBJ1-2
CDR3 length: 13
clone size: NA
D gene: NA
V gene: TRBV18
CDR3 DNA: TGTGCCAGCTCACGTACCGCAGGGGACTACTACACCTTC
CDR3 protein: CASSRTAGDYYTF

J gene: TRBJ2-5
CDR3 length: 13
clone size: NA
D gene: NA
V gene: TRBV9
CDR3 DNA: TGTGCCAGCAGCGCAGGTACTTGGGAGACCCAGTACTTC
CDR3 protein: CASSAGTWETQYF

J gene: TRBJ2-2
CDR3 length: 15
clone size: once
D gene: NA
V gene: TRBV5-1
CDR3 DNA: TGCGCCAGCAGCTCGCAGATGACCGACACCGGGGAGCTGTTTTTT
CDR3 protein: CASSSQMTDTGELFF

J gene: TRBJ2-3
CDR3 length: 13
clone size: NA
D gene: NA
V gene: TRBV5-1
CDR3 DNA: TGCGCCAGCAGCTTGGGGGTAGTTGATACGCAGTATTTT
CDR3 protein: CASSLGVVDTQYF

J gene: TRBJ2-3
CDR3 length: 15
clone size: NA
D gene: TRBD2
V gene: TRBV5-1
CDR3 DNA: TGCGCCAGCAGCCGGGGGGACTATCTTGAAGATACGCAGTATTTT
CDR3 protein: CASSRGDYLEDTQYF

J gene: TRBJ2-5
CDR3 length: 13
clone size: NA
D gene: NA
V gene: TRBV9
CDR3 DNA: TGTGCCAGCAGCAGGGGGAGCCAAGAGACCCAGTACTTC
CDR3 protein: CASSRGSQETQYF

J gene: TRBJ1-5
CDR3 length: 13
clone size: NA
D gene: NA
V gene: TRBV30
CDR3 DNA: TGTGCCTGGAGTCTTCAGGGTGGTCAGCCCCAGCATTTT
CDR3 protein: CAWSLQGGQPQHF

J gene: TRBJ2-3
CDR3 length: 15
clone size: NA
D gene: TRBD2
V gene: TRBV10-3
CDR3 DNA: TGTGCCATCAGTTCTAGCGGGGGGGCCCCAGATACGCAGTATTTT
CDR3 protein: CAISSSGGAPDTQYF

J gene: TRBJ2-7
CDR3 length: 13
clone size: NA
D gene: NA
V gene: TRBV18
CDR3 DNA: TGTGCCAGCTCACCACAGGGTGAGTACGAGCAGTACTTC
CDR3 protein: CASSPQGEYEQYF

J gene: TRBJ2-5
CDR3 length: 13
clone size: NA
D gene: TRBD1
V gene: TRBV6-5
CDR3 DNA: TGTGCCAGCAGAAAGACAGGGAGAGAGACCCAGTACTTC
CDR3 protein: CASRKTGRETQYF

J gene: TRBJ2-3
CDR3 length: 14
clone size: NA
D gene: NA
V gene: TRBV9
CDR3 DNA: TGTGCCAGCAGCGCTCGGGCCTCTGCAGATACGCAGTATTTT
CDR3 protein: CASSARASADTQYF

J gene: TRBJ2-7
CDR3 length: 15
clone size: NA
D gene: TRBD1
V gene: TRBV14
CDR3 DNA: TGTGCCAGCAGCCGATTAGGACAGGGGTCCTACGAGCAGTACTTC
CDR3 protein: CASSRLGQGSYEQYF

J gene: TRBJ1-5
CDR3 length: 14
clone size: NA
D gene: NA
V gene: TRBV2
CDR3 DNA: TGTGCCAGCAGTGGGGTCAGAGACAATCAGCCCCAGCATTTT
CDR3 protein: CASSGVRDNQPQHF

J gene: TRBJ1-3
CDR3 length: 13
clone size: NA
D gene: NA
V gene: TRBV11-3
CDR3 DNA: TGTGCCAGCAGCTTTACCTCTGGAAACACCATATATTTT
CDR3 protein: CASSFTSGNTIYF

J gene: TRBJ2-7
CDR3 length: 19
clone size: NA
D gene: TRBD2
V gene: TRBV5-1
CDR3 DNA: TGCGCCAGCAGCCCCGAAGGGGGGCCGACTAGCGGGGGCTCCTACGAGCAGTACTTC
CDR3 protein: CASSPEGGPTSGGSYEQYF

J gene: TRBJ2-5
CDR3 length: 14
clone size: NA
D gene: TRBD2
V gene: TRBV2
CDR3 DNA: TGTGCCAGCACCCCGGGACTAGTTCAGGAGACCCAGTACTTC
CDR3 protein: CASTPGLVQETQYF

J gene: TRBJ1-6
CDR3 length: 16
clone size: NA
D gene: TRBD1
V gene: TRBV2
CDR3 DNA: TGTGCCAGCAGTAGACAGGGGGAAGGTCTAAATTCACCCCTCCACTTT
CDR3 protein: CASSRQGEGLNSPLHF

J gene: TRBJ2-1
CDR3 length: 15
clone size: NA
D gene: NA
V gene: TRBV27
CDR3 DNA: TGTGCCAGCAGTGCCACGTGGGGTTCCTACAATGAGCAGTTCTTC
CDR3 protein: CASSATWGSYNEQFF

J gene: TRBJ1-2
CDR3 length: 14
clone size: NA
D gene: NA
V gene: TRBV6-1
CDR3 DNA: TGTGCCAGCAGTGTCGGCGGCCGAAACTATGGCTACACCTTC
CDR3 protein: CASSVGGRNYGYTF